This section outlines one TCR beta chain sequence together with its context. What this receptor recognizes is not known. It has no much larger one-base neighbor in the sample; base qualities were not kept. The immunoSEQ hsTCRB v3.0 assay was used at survey level resolution to sequence the TRB variable region. TRB sequencing targeted a depth of about 40,000-55,000 T-cell genomes per sample. An Illumina MiSeq with a v3 150-cycle kit was used to sequence the pooled TRB libraries. The authors processed their data as follows. Repertoire analysis was performed in R inside a reproducible Nextflow workflow that covered QC, data transformation and analysis. LymphoSeq2, an R package for exploring AIRR-Seq data, was used to implement custom analyses. After excluding a few samples that yielded fewer than 5000 total TRB sequences, some 180 HIV repertoires remained for analysis. Among the 180 to 200 HIV repertoires that were kept, roughly 58 were collected before ART initiation and roughly 130 were collected after ART initiation. Repertoires were downsampled to 5000 TRB nucleotide sequences, and summary statistics were averaged over 100 downsampling iterations. The analysis kept only TRB sequences whose CDR3 regions were at least seven amino acids long. Diversity was assessed using a clonality score derived from Shannon entropy and using the Gini coefficient. In repertoire networks, the top 5000 CDR3 amino acid sequences were linked whenever an edit distance of one separated two sequences. GLIPH2 predicted antigen specificity groups and MHC restriction for TRB CDR3 amino acid sequences. CDR3 amino acid sequences were matched against VDJdb and McPAS-TCR to flag known CMV, EBV, HIV or tissue antigen associations. Pre-ART, post-ART and control groups were compared with Wilcoxon signed-rank tests and Holm-Bonferroni correction. TCRdb provides this immuneACCESS table in a form limited to in-frame rearrangements. Some clones are lacking; in checked studies, under half of them reflect an unresolved V gene, and why the rest are absent is not known. For V, J and clone size, that table is used; D and trimming come from the DNA. This sample gives about 34,000 clones in total; nearly 95% of them show up just once. Around 3.8% of the sample comes from the top ten.

The data originate from a study of long-term antiretroviral therapy in people with HIV (dated by TCRdb to the early 2020s). Some background on the complete study: The earliest samples were collected about a decade before the 2015 WHO recommendation for immediate ART, when ART was typically delayed until CD4 counts fell. A retrospective serial study tested whether changes in peripheral blood TRB repertoire composition and diversity were associated with ART initiation and durable HIV suppression. A total of some 210 cryopreserved PBMC samples were contributed to the cohort by 30 adults with confirmed HIV infection, with samples collected serially over a mean of approximately 6 years (range 1-12). Among the 25 to 30 participants with HIV, eleven were female. No cross-contamination during QIAcube processing was seen in test extractions of a monoclonal T-cell line run alongside 25 to 35 polyclonal samples.

To be included, a participant needed at least one PBMC sample from before ART initiation plus at least two post-ART samples. All participants with HIV were treated in the United States of America. Before DNA extraction, cryopreserved samples of roughly 0.9-11 million PBMC were thawed and then washed. At the time of the earliest PBMC sample, participants with HIV were aged between about 20 and 54 years. PBMC samples were contributed by each participant from 1-4 timepoints before ART initiation and 2-8 timepoints after ART initiation, with a median of 7 samples. For every participant, serial HIV viral load, CD4+ T-cell count, ART history and demographic data were obtained. Genomic DNA was extracted from unsorted PBMC with a Qiagen kit on a QIAcube, processed in batches of 12 samples. The research as a whole found: Because pre-ART samples had limited cell numbers, profiling was done on unsorted PBMC rather than on sorted CD4+ and CD8+ T cells. The samples were dated from about 2004 to 2018, and the ART regimens that were used may be less effective than current ART regimens. A significant increase in TRB diversity was found to be associated with ART initiation, although TRB diversity was observed to remain significantly below that of transplant donor controls even after long-term ART. At every time point, the repertoire was dominated by expanded TRB clones first identified before ART initiation, although this dominance fluctuated and, in many PLHIV, declined after ART. Inferences about post-ART repertoire changes are limited because no data were available on ART adherence, viral resistance or therapy changes. Compared with controls, HIV repertoires had narrower CDR3 length ranges, and the network structure pointed to an antigen-experienced repertoire that shifted only slightly toward naive after ART. Because PBMC availability was limited, only the TCR beta chain was sequenced, with no alpha chain pairing.

Inclusive of the bounding cysteine and phenylalanine, the CDR3 is 16 residues long. The only DNA kept is the CDR3, 48 bases in frame from the first base. The germline V end is reduced by 8 bases and the J end by 5 bases; junction bases left unmatched: 12. From a lookup of the germline V gene, CDR1 and CDR2 are SNHLY and FYNNEI. Specimen: unsorted PBMCs, collected more than 5 years after starting antiretroviral therapy. Recombination joined TRBV2 with TRBJ2-1, and TRBD1 matches 10 of the central bases. This sequence was found in a woman aged 50 to 60 with HIV. Read as DNA, the sequence is TGTGCCAGCCACACTATGGGGACAGGGGAAGACAATGAGCAGTTCTTC. Its product reads: CASHTMGTGEDNEQFF. Reference TRBV2 and TRBJ2-1 genes cover what lies past the CDR3, so the full variable domain is EPEVTQTPSHQVTQMGQEVILRCVPISNHLYFYWYRQILGQKVEFLVSFYNNEISEKSEIFDDQFSVERPDGSNFTLKIRSTKLEDSAMYFCASHTMGTGEDNEQFFGPGTRLTVL.